The entry that follows covers one T cell receptor beta chain sequence. The specificity of this receptor is unknown. Base quality data are lacking; no much larger clone is found one base away. The data stem from a study of vaccination and CD4 T cells after COVID-19 (dated 2022 in TCRdb). Describing the broader study: The convalescent cohort included six males and four females, with two Hispanic individuals, seven Caucasians, two Asians and one multiracial person. Two doses of either the Pfizer-BioNTech BNT162b2 vaccine (n=8) or the Moderna mRNA-1273 vaccine (n=2) were administered to participants. Post-COVID blood samples from convalescent patients were collected a median of roughly 100 days after diagnosis, with a range of roughly 35 to 180 days. Post-vaccine blood samples were taken a median of roughly 75 days after the second vaccine dose, with a range of 14 to 241 days. For stimulating the cultures, overlapping spike peptide pools were used, derived from SARS-CoV-2 as well as from the common cold coronaviruses HCoV-NL63, HCoV-OC43 and HCoV-229E. In control cultures, a CEFX viral epitope pool was used as positive control, an HIV-1 Nef peptide pool was used as negative control, or no peptide was added. The spike-specific CD4+ TCR repertoire was compared before and after mRNA vaccination in approximately ten COVID-19 convalescent patients and a handful of infection-naive healthy vaccine recipients. At the TCR clonotype level, an earlier paper using these donors assessed memory CD4+ T cell crossreactivity between SARS-CoV-2 and common cold coronavirus spike proteins.

There are 13 amino acids in the CDR3, from cysteine to phenylalanine inclusive. Only the CDR3 DNA is retained, 39 bases long and in frame from the first base. The germline V gene (reference sequence) yields DFQATT for CDR1 and SNEGSKA for CDR2. V was cut back by 6 bases and J by 8 bases, leaving a gap of 19 bases between them. Findings and caveats that apply to the study as a whole: Among the post-vaccine SARS-CoV-2-reactive clones in convalescent patients, a median about 87% showed up only after vaccination, which suggests vaccine-specific priming. The number of convalescent patients in the study was relatively small, and the study did not examine early timepoints following natural infection. An increase in the median number of SARS-CoV-2-reactive clonotypes from 21 after infection to roughly 39 after vaccination was observed, but the change was not found to be significant. In convalescent patients, nearly all vaccine-specific clones (304 of 307) were found to be mono-reactive for SARS-CoV-2 spike rather than cross-reactive with common cold coronaviruses.

The treatment or condition label for this specimen denotes: approximately 9-day PBMC culture with coronavirus spike peptide pools or control peptides (ViraFEST assay). CD4+ T cells from unexposed donors were collected before the COVID-19 pandemic (2011-2018). The ViraFEST assay, used in the study, expanded antigen-specific T cells with peptide pools and then identified the expanded clonotypes through TCR sequencing. Each well held 1.5 million to 2.5 million PBMCs cultured with 10 ug/ml peptide pools in IMDM containing about 5% human AB serum and 7.5 to 10 IU/ml IL-2. On days 3 and 7, half of the culture medium was replaced with fresh IL-2-containing medium. After 10 days of culture, CD4+ T cells were isolated by negative selection using the EasySep CD4+ T cell isolation kit. Unexposed donor CD4+ T cells were tested for reactivity to SARS-CoV-2 S and N and four common cold coronavirus spike pools, as cell number allowed. Ficoll-Paque Plus gradient centrifugation was used to isolate PBMCs from whole blood, and the isolated PBMCs were then either used fresh or cryopreserved at -140C. Each culture condition was generally run in triplicate wells. The leukapheresis product for the unexposed donors was obtained through commercial purchase.

The library was obtained by PCR. At the Johns Hopkins FTIC core, DNA from the cultured CD4+ T cells underwent TCR sequencing with the Oncomine TCR Beta short-read assay. The QIAamp micro DNA kit was used to extract genomic DNA from the cultured CD4+ T cells. The Oncomine TCR Beta libraries from cultured CD4+ T cells were pooled using unique dual indexes and then sequenced on an Illumina iSeq 100. Turning to the authors' computational methods: Non-productive sequences were filtered out, and CDR3s that did not start with C, did not end with F or W, or were shorter than 7 amino acids were discarded. The MANAFEST web application was used to identify antigen-specific clonotypes by comparing peptide-stimulated wells against reference wells and other culture wells. Positive clones required FDR below 0.05, an odds ratio above 5, and productive frequency above 0.1% in at least two of three replicate wells. Clonotypes that were significantly expanded in both SARS-CoV-2 spike wells and at least one common cold coronavirus spike condition were defined as cross-reactive. Similarity between CDR3 sequences was evaluated in R version 3.6.1 using Levenshtein distances (stringdist) and unrooted phylogenetic trees (ape). TCRdb cleaned the public reads at Q25 with fastp, built clones with MiXCR and kept in-frame beta chains. Rows with a matching CDR3 protein are joined into one entry that keeps the most common DNA and genes. TCRdb's processing, not the authors', yielded these V and J calls. Present in this sample are around 7,000 distinct CDR3 sequences, around a third of which were seen just once. The ten largest clonotypes hold roughly a tenth of the sample.

In this chain, TRBV20-1 is recombined with TRBJ1-1; a weak D assignment points to TRBD1 (5 bases agree). The sample was CD4+ T cells from blood, cultured in vitro. This clonotype originated in a human donor in good health. The DNA sequence is given as TGCAGTGCCCCGGGGGGACGGCGGCGAGAAGCTTTCTTT. This translates into CSAPGGRRREAFF.